This T cell receptor (beta chain) was captured in a study of response to subunit inactivated influenza vaccine. Whole-study results and caveats: New T cells are recruited in small numbers by each seasonal influenza vaccination, according to the authors' suggestion.

This clonotype showed up just a few times. Its antigen is not known. TCRdb re-derived calls from the RT-PCR reads in MiXCR, one entry per CDR3 protein. The sample has around 580,000 distinct CDR3 sequences, 14% seen once; the top ten hold more than 9.5%. This sample comprised PBMCs from blood, obtained 11 to 12 days after vaccination. This sequence originates from a man aged 45-65 years who received an inactivated influenza vaccine.

The CDR3 here is CASSMTRLGNEQFF. The CDR3 DNA sequence: TGTGCCAGCAGTATGACTCGACTGGGAAATGAGCAGTTCTTC. This chain joins TRBV12-3 or TRBV12-4 and TRBJ2-1; the D is unclear. The CDR3 totals 14 residues. The germline V and J ends were trimmed by 5 bases and 7 bases, with 15 bases remaining between them.